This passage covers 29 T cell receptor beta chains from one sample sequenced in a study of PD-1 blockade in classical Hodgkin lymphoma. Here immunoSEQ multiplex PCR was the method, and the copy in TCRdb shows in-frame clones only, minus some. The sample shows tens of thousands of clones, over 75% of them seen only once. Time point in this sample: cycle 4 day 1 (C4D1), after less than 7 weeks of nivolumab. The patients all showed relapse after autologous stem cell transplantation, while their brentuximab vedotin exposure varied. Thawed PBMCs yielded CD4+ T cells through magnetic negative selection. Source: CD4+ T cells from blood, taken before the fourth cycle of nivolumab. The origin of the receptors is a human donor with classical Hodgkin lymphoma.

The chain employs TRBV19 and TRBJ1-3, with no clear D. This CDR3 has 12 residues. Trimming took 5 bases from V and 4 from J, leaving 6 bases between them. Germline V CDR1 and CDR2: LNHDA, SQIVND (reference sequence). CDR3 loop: CASSGVGNTIYF. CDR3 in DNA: TGTGCCAGTAGTGGGGTGGGAAACACCATATATTTT.

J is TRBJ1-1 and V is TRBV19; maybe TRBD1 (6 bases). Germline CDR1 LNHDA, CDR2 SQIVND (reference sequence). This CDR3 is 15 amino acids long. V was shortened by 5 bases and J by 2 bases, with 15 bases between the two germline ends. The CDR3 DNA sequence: TGTGCCAGTAGTGTGGCAGGGGAGGATAACACTGAAGCTTTCTTT. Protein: CASSVAGEDNTEAFF.

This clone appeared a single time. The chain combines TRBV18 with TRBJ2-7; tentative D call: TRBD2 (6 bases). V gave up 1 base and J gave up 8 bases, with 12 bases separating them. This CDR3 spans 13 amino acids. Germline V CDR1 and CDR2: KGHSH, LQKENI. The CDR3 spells CASSPQPEGQQYF. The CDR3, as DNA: TGTGCCAGCTCACCACAGCCGGAGGGACAGCAGTACTTC.

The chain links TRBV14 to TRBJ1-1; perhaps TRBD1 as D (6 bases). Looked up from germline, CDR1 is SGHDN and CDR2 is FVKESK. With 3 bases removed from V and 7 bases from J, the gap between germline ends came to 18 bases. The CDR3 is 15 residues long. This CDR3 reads CASSHEGTILLEAFF. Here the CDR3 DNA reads TGTGCCAGCAGCCATGAAGGGACAATATTACTTGAAGCTTTCTTT.

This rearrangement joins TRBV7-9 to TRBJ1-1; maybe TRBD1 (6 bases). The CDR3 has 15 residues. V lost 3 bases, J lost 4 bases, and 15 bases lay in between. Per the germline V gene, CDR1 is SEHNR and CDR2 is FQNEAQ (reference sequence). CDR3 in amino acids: CASSFQGPRGTEAFF. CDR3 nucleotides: TGTGCCAGCAGCTTTCAGGGGCCAAGGGGCACTGAAGCTTTCTTT.

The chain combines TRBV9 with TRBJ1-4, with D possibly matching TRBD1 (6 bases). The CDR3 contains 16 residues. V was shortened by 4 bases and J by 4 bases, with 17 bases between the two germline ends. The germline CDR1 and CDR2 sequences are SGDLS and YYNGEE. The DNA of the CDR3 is TGTGCCAGCAGCAAGACAGGCGATCTTTATAATGAAAAACTGTTTTTT. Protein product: CASSKTGDLYNEKLFF.

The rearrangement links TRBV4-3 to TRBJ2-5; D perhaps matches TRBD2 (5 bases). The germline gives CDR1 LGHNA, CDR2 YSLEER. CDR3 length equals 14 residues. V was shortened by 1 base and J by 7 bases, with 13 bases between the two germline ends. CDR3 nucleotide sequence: TGCGCCAGCAGCCAAGGTCGTACGGCGGGGACCCAGTACTTC. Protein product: CASSQGRTAGTQYF.

The CDR3 DNA reads TGTGCCAGCAGCTTAACGCCCCATAGCGGTGTTGGCACAGATACGCAGTATTTT. It specifies CASSLTPHSGVGTDTQYF. This chain joins TRBV7-3 and TRBJ2-3; possibly TRBD2 for D (6 bases). Trimming cost V 0 bases and J 1 base, with 17 bases left between them. This CDR3 is 18 amino acids long. CDR1 is SGHTA and CDR2 is FQGTGA in the germline V gene.

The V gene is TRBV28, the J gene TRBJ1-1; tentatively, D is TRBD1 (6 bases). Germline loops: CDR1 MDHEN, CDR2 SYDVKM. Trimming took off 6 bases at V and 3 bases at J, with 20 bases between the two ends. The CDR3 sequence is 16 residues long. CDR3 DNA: TGTGCCAGCAGGGACCACAGGGAAGGACGTGACACTGAAGCTTTCTTT. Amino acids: CASRDHREGRDTEAFF. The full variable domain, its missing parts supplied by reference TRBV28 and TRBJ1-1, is DVKVTQSSRYLVKRTGEKVFLECVQDMDHENMFWYRQDPGLGLRLIYFSYDVKMKEKGDIPEGYSVSREKKERFSLILESASTNQTSMYLCASRDHREGRDTEAFFGQGTRLTVV.

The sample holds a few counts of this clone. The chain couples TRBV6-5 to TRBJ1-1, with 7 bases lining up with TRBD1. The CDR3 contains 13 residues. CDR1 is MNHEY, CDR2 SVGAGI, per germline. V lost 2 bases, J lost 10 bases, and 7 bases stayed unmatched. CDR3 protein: CASSYHRDSSAFF. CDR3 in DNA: TGTGCCAGCAGTTACCACCGGGACAGCTCAGCTTTCTTT.

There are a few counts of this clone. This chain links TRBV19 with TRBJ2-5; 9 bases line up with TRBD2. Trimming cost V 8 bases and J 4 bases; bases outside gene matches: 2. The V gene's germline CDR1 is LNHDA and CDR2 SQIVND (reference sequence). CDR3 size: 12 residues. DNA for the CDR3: TGTGCCAGTTCTAGCGGGGCAGAGACCCAGTACTTC. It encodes CASSSGAETQYF.

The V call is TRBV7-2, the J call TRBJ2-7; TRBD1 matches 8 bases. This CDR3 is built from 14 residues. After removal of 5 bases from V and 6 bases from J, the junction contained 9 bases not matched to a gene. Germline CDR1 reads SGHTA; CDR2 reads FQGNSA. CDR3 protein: CASSIPETGVEQYF. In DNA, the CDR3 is TGTGCCAGCAGCATCCCGGAGACAGGGGTCGAGCAGTACTTC.

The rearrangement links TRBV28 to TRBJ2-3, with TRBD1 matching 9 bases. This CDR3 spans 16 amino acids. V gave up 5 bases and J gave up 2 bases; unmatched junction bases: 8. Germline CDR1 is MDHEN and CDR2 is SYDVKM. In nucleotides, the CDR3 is TGTGCCAGCAGTCTTTGGGACAGGGCGACCACAGATACGCAGTATTTT. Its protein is CASSLWDRATTDTQYF.

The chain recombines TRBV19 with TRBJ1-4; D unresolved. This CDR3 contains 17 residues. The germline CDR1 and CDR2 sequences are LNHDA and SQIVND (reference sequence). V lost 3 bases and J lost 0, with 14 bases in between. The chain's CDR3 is CASSIQVRLATNEKLFF. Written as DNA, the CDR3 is TGTGCCAGTAGTATCCAGGTCAGGCTCGCAACTAATGAAAAACTGTTTTTT.

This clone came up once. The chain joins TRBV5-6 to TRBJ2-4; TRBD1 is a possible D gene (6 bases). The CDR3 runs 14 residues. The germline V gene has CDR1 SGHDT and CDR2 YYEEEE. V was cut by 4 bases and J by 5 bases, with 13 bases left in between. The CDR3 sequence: CASSRPGAQNIQYF. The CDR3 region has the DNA TGTGCCAGCAGCCGCCCAGGGGCCCAAAACATTCAGTACTTC. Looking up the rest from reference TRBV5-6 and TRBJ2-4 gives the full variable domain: DAGVTQSPTHLIKTRGQQVTLRCSPKSGHDTVSWYQQALGQGPQFIFQYYEEEERQRGNFPDRFSGHQFPNYSSELNVNALLLGDSALYLCASSRPGAQNIQYFGAGTRLSVL.

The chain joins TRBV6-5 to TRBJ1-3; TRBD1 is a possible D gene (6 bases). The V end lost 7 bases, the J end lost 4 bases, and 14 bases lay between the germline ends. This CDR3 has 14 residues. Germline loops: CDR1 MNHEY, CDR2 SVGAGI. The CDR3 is CASTRGAQGNTIYF. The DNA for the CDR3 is TGTGCCAGCACACGGGGGGCGCAGGGAAACACCATATATTTT.

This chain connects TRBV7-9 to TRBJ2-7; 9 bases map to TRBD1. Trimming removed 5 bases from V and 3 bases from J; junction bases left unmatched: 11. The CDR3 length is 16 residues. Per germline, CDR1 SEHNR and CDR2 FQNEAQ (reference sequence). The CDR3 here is CASSRFTGGDFYEQYF. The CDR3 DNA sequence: TGTGCCAGCAGCCGTTTTACAGGGGGCGATTTCTACGAGCAGTACTTC.

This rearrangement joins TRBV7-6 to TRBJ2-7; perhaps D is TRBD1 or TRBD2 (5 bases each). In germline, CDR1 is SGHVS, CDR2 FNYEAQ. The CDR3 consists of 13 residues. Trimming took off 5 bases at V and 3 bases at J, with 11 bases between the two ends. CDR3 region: CASSTRDGYEQYF. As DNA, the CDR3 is TGTGCCAGCAGCACCCGGGACGGCTACGAGCAGTACTTC.

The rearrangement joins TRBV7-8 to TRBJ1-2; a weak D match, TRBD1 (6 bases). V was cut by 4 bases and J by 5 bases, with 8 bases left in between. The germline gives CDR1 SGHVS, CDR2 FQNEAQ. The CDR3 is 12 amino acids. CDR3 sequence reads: CASSSGQYGYTF. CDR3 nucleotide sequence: TGTGCCAGCAGCTCTGGACAGTATGGCTACACCTTC. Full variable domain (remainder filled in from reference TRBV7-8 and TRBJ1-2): GAGVSQSPRYKVAKRGQDVALRCDPISGHVSLFWYQQALGQGPEFLTYFQNEAQLDKSGLPSDRFFAERPEGSVSTLKIQRTQQEDSAVYLCASSSGQYGYTFGSGTRLTVV.

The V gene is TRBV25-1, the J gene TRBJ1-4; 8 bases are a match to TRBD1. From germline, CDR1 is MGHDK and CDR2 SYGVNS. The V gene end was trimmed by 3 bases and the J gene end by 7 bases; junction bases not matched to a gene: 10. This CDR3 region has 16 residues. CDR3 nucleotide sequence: TGTGCCAGCAGTGATCCCCAGACAGGGGCATTTGAAAAACTGTTTTTT. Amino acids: CASSDPQTGAFEKLFF. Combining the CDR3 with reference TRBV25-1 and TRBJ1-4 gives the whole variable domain EADIYQTPRYLVIGTGKKITLECSQTMGHDKMYWYQQDPGMELHLIHYSYGVNSTEKGDLSSESTVSRIRTEHFPLTLESARPSHTSQYLCASSDPQTGAFEKLFFGSGTQLSVL.

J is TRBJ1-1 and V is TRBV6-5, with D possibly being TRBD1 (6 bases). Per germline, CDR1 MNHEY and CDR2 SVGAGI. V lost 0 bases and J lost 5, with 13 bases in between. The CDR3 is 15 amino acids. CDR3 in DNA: TGTGCCAGCAGTTACTCAAGGACAGAGGATACTGAAGCTTTCTTT. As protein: CASSYSRTEDTEAFF.

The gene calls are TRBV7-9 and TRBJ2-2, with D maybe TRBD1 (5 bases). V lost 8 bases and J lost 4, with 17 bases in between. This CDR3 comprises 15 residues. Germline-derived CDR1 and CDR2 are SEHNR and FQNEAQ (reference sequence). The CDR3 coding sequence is TGTGCCAGCGAAATTGGCAGGGCAAGCACCGGGGAGCTGTTTTTT. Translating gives CASEIGRASTGELFF.

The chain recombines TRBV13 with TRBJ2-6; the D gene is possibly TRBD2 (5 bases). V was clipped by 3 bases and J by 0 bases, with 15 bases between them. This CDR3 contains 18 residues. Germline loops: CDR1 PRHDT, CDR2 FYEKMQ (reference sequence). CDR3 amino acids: CASSLTGVSGSGANVLTF. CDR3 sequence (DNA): TGTGCCAGCAGCTTGACCGGGGTTTCGGGCTCTGGGGCCAACGTCCTGACTTTC.

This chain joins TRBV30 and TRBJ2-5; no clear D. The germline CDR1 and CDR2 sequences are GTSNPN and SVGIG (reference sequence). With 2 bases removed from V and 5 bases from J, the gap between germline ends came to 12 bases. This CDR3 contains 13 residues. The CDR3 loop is CAWSLPLGETQYF. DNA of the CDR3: TGTGCCTGGAGTCTTCCCCTTGGGGAGACCCAGTACTTC.

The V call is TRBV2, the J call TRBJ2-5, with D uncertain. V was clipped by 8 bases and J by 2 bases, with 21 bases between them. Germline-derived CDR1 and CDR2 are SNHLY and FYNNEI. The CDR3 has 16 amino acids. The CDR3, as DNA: TGTGCCAGCTCCCACGCATGGGGAACCCTACAAGAGACCCAGTACTTC. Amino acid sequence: CASSHAWGTLQETQYF.

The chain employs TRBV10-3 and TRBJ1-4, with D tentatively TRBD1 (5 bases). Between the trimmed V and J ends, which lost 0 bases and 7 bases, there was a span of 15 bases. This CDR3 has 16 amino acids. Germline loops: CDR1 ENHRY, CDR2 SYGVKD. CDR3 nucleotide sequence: TGTGCCATCAGTGAGTCGCATCAGGGTTCGGTTGAAAAACTGTTTTTT. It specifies CAISESHQGSVEKLFF.

The CDR3 DNA is TGTGCCAGCAGCTTAGACACAGGGGCCTTCTATGGCTACACCTTC. This translates into CASSLDTGAFYGYTF. The chain employs TRBV7-2 and TRBJ1-2, with 7 bases aligning to TRBD1. This CDR3 contains 15 residues. J was trimmed by 4 bases and V by 1 base; bases with no gene match: 6. Germline CDR1 SGHTA, CDR2 FQGNSA.

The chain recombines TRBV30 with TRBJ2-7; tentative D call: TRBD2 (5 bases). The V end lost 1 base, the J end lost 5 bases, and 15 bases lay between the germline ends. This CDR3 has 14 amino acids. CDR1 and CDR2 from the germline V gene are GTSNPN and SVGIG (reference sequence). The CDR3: CAWSGSLTEDEQYF. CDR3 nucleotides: TGTGCCTGGAGTGGCAGCCTTACGGAGGACGAGCAGTACTTC.

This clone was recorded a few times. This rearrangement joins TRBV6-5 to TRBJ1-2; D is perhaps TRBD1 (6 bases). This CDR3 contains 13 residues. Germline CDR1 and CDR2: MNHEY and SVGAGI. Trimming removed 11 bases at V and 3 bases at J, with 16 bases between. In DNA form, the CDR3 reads TGTGCCGCGAGCCAGGGGTCCTACTATGGCTACACCTTC. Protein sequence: CAASQGSYYGYTF.